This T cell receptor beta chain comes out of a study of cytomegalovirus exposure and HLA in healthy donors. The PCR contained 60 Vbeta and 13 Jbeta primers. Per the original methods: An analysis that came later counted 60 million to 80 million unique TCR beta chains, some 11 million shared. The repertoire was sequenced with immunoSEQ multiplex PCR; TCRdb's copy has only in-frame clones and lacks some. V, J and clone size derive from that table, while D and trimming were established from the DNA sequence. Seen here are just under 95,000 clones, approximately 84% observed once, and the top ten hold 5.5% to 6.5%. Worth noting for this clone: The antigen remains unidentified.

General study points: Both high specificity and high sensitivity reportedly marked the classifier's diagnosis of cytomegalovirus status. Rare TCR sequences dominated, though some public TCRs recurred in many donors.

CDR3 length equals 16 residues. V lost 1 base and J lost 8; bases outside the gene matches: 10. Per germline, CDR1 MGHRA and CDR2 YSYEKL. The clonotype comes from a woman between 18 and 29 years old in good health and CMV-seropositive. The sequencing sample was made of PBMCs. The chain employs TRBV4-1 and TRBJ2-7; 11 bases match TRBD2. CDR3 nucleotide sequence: TGCGCCAGCAGCCAAGGGAGTCCGGGACTAGCGGCGAAGCAGTACTTC. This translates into CASSQGSPGLAAKQYF.